The text below deals with one TCR beta chain. This sample is drawn from a study of blood T cell repertoires in COVID-19. Study background: COVID-19 samples, acute and convalescent, were from the United States, Italy and Spain.

As originally analysed: From reference gene primer amplification, estimates of nucleated cell counts were derived. Clones were sequenced by immunoSEQ multiplex PCR, and TCRdb holds only the in-frame ones, with some missing. V and J calls and clone size are those listed in that table; D and trimming were worked out from the DNA. The sample includes about 170,000 clones, around 86% of them seen just once. The CDR3 covers 13 residues. Material: peripheral blood. The sequence was collected from a man aged 65 to 85 with acute or convalescent COVID-19. The chain joins TRBV21-1 to TRBJ2-7; no DNA check was done on the table's D call, TRBD1. TRBV21-1 is a recognized pseudogene. The chain's CDR3 is CASRNEDRREQYF. The CDR3, as DNA: TGTGCCAGCAGGAACGAGGACAGGCGCGAGCAGTACTTC.